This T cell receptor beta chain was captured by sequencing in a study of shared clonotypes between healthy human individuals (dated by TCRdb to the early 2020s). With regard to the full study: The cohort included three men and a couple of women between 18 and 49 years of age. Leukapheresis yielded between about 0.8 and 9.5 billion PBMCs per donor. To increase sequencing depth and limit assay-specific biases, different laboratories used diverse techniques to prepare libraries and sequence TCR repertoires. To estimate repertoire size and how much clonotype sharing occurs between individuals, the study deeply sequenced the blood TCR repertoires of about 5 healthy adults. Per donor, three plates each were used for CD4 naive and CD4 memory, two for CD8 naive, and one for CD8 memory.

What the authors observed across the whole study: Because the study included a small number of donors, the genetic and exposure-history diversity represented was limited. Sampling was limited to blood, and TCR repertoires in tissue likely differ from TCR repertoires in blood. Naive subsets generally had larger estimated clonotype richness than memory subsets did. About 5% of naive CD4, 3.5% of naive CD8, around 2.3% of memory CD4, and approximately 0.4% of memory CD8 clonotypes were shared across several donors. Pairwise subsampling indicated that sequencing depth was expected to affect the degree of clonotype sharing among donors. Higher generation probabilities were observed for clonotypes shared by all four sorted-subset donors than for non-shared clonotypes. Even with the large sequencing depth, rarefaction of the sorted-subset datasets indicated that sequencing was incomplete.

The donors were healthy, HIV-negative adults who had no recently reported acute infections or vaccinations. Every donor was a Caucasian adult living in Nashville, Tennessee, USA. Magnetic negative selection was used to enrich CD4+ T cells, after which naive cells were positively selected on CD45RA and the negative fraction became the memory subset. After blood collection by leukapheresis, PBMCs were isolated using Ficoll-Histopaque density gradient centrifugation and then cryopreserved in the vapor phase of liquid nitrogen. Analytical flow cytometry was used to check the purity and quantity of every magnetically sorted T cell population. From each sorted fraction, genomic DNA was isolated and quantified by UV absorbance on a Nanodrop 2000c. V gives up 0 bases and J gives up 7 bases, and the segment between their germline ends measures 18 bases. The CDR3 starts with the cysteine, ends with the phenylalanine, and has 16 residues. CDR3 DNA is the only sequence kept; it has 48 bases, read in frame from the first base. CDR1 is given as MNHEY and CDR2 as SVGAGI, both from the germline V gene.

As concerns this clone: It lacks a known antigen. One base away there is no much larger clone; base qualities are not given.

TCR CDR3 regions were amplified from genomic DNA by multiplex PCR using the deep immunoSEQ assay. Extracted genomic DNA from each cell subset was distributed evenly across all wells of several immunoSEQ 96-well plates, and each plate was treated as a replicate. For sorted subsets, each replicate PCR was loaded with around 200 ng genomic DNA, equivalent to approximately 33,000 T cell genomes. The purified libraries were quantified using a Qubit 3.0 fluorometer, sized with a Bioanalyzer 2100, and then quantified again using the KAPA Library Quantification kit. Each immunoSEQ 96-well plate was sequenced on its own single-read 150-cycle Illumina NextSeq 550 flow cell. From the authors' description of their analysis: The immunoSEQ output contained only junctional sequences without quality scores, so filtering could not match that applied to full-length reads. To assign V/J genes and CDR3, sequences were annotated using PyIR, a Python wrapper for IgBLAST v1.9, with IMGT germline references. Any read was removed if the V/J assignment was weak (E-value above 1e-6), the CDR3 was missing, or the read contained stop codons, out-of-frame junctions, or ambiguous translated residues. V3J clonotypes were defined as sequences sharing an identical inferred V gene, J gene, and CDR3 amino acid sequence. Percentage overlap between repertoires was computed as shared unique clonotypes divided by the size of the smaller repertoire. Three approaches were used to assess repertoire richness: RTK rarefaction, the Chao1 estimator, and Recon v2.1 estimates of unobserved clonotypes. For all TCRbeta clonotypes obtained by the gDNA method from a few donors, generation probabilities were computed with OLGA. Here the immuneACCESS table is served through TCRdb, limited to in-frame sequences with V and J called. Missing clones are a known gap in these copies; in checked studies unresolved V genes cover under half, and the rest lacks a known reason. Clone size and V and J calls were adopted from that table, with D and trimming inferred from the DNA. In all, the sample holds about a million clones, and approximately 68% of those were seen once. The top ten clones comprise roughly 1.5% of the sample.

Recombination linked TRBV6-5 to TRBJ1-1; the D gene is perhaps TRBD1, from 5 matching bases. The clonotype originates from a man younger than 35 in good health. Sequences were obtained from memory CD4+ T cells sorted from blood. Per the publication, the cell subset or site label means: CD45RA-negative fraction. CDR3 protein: CASSYSVLPPRGEAFF. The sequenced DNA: TGTGCCAGCAGTTACTCCGTCCTACCCCCGAGGGGTGAAGCTTTCTTT.